This T cell receptor (beta chain) comes out of a study of blood T cell repertoires in COVID-19. Study at large: Both acute and convalescent COVID-19 samples were obtained from the United States, Italy and Spain. Sources were T cells, B-cell-depleted T cells, or PBMCs; the material itself was cDNA or gDNA.

Everyone who took part was about 18 to 90 years old, and they came from 24 US areas. This clone is a singleton in its sample. Authors' data handling: Amplification of reference gene primers was used by the study to estimate nucleated cell counts. The assay was immunoSEQ multiplex PCR, and TCRdb's table has in-frame clones only and misses some. Clone size and the V and J calls come from that table; the DNA yielded D and trimming. The profile shows under 450,000 clones, roughly 87% of them singletons. This CDR3 region has 14 residues. Trimming shortened V by 6 bases and J by 2 bases, and 12 bases separated the two germline ends. CDR1 and CDR2 from the germline V gene are KGHDR and SFDVKD.

This chain joins TRBV24-1 and TRBJ2-5, with no clear D. The TCR comes from a woman in her twenties or thirties who had recovered from COVID-19. The sequencing input was PBMCs or T cells enriched from blood (not recorded which). This chain's CDR3 is CATSPSSTQETQYF. CDR3 nucleotides: TGTGCCACCAGTCCTTCGAGCACGCAAGAGACCCAGTACTTC.